The T cell receptor beta chain described here comes from a study of shared clonotypes between healthy human individuals. Study summary: Sampling drew on donors who were a couple of women and three men aged 18 to 49.

The naive CD8 fraction comprised CD45RO-negative cells positively selected for CCR7 and excluded terminally differentiated effector memory CD45RA+ cells. All of the donors resided in Nashville, Tennessee, and each was a Caucasian adult. This table comes from immunoSEQ multiplex PCR, and its TCRdb copy is limited to in-frame clones, with some not included. Here the sample spans about 680,000 clones, under 95% being singletons. The CDR3 sequence is 14 residues long. Germline V gene lookup returns CDR1 SGDLS and CDR2 YYNGEE. Deletions cut 0 bases from V and 2 bases from J, with 6 bases between. Sequencing was performed on naive CD8+ T cells sorted from blood. The TCR originated in a man aged 25 to 40 in good health. The J gene is TRBJ1-3, the V gene TRBV9; D gene ambiguous. CDR3 sequence reads: CASSVGGTGNTIYF. CDR3 nucleotides: TGTGCCAGCAGCGTAGGTGGAACTGGAAACACCATATATTTT. The full variable domain, rest sourced from reference TRBV9 and TRBJ1-3, is DSGVTQTPKHLITATGQRVTLRCSPRSGDLSVYWYQQSLDQGLQFLIQYYNGEERAKGNILERFSAQQFPDLHSELNLSSLELGDSALYFCASSVGGTGNTIYFGEGSWLTVV.